These T cell receptor beta chains were read from a single sample in a study of T-cell memory formation after mild COVID-19. Each CDR3 protein gets one entry after TCRdb re-called the 5' RACE reads with MiXCR. The sample contains 50,000 or so distinct CDR3 sequences, about a quarter of which appear only once. Material: PBMCs or a T cell subset sorted from them (not recorded which). Every receptor here comes from a man aged 18 to 30 who had mild COVID-19 (a few samples of this study predate the infection). Cell type and time point are not known. Both conserved end residues are part of each CDR3. Each record gives: CDR3 protein, V gene, J gene.

CDR3: CASSSGVLVQETQYF; V: TRBV7-7; J: TRBJ2-5
CDR3: CSVPRGAFGYTF; V: TRBV29-1; J: TRBJ1-2
CDR3: CASSAVGTGAYEQYF; V: TRBV9; J: TRBJ2-7
CDR3: CASSREPGQPLEQYF; V: TRBV4-1; J: TRBJ2-7
CDR3: CASSQRRGDQETQYF; V: TRBV4-2; J: TRBJ2-5
CDR3: CASRPGDDSYNEQFF; V: TRBV5-1; J: TRBJ2-1
CDR3: CATSGFSGITDTQYF; V: TRBV6-2/TRBV6-3; J: TRBJ2-3
CDR3: CATSDSTRAYNEQFF; V: TRBV24-1; J: TRBJ2-1
CDR3: CASSLRRGSPLHF; V: TRBV9; J: TRBJ1-6
CDR3: CASSSDRDSQPQHF; V: TRBV7-9; J: TRBJ1-5
CDR3: CASSAGTGREQYF; V: TRBV9; J: TRBJ2-7
CDR3: CASSYRKNSPLHF; V: TRBV6-5; J: TRBJ1-6
CDR3: CASSSGATGELFF; V: TRBV6-5; J: TRBJ2-2
CDR3: CASSHETGGTEAFF; V: TRBV4-3; J: TRBJ1-1
CDR3: CASSLGDWNEQFF; V: TRBV12-3/TRBV12-4; J: TRBJ2-1
CDR3: CASNYRPGQETQYF; V: TRBV7-4; J: TRBJ2-5
CDR3: CASSRSTPPTITDTQYF; V: TRBV7-9; J: TRBJ2-3
CDR3: CASSPGRGVAYNSPLHF; V: TRBV7-6; J: TRBJ1-6
CDR3: CASSSQGRTGELFF; V: TRBV6-5; J: TRBJ2-2
CDR3: CASSEALIGRVETQYF; V: TRBV2; J: TRBJ2-5
CDR3: CASSLSGTPNEQFF; V: TRBV12-3/TRBV12-4; J: TRBJ2-1
CDR3: CASSLVEEKETQYF; V: TRBV7-9; J: TRBJ2-5
CDR3: CASSSGTSGGYEQYF; V: TRBV12-3/TRBV12-4; J: TRBJ2-7
CDR3: CASSQETDIVTDTQYF; V: TRBV4-3; J: TRBJ2-3
CDR3: CASSARDDEQYF; V: TRBV5-1; J: TRBJ2-7
CDR3: CASNRGRGIDEQFF; V: TRBV6-5; J: TRBJ2-1
CDR3: CASSLGPTGSYTGELFF; V: TRBV7-2; J: TRBJ2-2
CDR3: CASSQFKNTEAFF; V: TRBV9; J: TRBJ1-1
CDR3: CASTTPSTDTQYF; V: TRBV6-2/TRBV6-3; J: TRBJ2-3
CDR3: CASSLFYEQYF; V: TRBV5-5; J: TRBJ2-7
CDR3: CASSPRQGVGYGYTF; V: TRBV4-1; J: TRBJ1-2
CDR3: CASSLAGLAYNEQFF; V: TRBV7-2; J: TRBJ2-1
CDR3: CASSLEMVTGELFF; V: TRBV11-1; J: TRBJ2-2
CDR3: CASSFRAQETQYF; V: TRBV9; J: TRBJ2-5
CDR3: CASSLTGASNQPQHF; V: TRBV5-1; J: TRBJ1-5
CDR3: CSASSGLSGETQYF; V: TRBV20-1; J: TRBJ2-5
CDR3: CASSPPLVRVNTEAFF; V: TRBV7-9; J: TRBJ1-1
CDR3: CASSSGGELFF; V: TRBV5-1; J: TRBJ2-2
CDR3: CASSLAGGRNIQYF; V: TRBV5-1; J: TRBJ2-4
CDR3: CASSSTSDSYNEQFF; V: TRBV5-1; J: TRBJ2-1